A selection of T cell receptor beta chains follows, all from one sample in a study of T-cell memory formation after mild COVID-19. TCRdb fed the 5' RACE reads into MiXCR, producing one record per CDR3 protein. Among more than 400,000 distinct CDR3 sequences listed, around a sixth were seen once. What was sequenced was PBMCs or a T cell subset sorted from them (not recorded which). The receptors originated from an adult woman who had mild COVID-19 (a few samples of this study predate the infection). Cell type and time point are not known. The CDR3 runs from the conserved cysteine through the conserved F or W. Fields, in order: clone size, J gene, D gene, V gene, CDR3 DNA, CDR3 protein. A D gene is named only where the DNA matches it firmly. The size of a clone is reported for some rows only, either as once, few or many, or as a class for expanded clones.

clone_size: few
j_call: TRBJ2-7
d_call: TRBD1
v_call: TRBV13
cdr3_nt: TGTGCCAGCAGCTTAGGCCCGACAGGGGCCGAGCAGTACTTC
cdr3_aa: CASSLGPTGAEQYF

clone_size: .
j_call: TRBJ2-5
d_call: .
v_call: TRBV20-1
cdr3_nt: TGCAGTGCTAGACCGACGCGGGGTATAGAGACCCAGTACTTC
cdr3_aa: CSARPTRGIETQYF

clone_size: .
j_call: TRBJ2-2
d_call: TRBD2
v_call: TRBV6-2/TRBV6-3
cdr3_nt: TGTGCCAGCAGCACCGGGACTAGCGGGACGGCCCCCGGGGAGCTGTTTTTT
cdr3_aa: CASSTGTSGTAPGELFF

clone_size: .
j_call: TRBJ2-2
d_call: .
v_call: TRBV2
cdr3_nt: TGTGCCAGCAGTCCCAGGAATCAACCGGGGGAGCTGTTTTTT
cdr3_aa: CASSPRNQPGELFF

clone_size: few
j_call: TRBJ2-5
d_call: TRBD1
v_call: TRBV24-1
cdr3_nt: TGTGCCACCAGTGATCCGACAGGGGACCAAGAGACCCAGTACTTC
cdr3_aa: CATSDPTGDQETQYF

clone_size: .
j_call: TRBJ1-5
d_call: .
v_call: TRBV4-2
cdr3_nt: TGTGCCAGCAGCCAAGATTGGACAGATAGCAATCAGCCCCATCATTTT
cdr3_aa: CASSQDWTDSNQPHHF

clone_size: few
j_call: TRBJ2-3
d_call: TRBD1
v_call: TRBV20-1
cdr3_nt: TGCAGTGCTAGGGGACAGGGGATGACAGATACGCAGTATTTT
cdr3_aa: CSARGQGMTDTQYF

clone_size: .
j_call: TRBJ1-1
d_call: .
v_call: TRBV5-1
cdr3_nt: TGCGCCAGCAGGGCAAAGGCAGGGAACACTGAAGCTTTCTTT
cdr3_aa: CASRAKAGNTEAFF

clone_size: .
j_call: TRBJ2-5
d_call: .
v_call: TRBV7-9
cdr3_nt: TGTGCCAGCAGCTTAGTTAGGCCGAAACAAGAGACCCAGTACTTC
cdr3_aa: CASSLVRPKQETQYF

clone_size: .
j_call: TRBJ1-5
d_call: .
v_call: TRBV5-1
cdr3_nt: TGCGCCAGCAGCCCGGAGGGGTATAGCAATCAGCCCCAGCATTTT
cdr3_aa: CASSPEGYSNQPQHF

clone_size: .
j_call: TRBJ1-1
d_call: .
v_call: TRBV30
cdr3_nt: TGTGCCTGGAGTTGGGGCAAGCTCAACACTGAAGCTTTCTTT
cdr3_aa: CAWSWGKLNTEAFF

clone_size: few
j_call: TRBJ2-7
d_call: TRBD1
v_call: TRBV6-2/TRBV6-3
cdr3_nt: TGTGCCAGCAGTCTTTCCAGACAGGGGCCCTCCTACGAGCAGTACTTC
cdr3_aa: CASSLSRQGPSYEQYF

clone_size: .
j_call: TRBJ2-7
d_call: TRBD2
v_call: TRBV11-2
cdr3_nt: TGTGCCAGCAGCTCACACTCGGGACTAGCGGGGGGGTACGAGCAGTACTTC
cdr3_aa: CASSSHSGLAGGYEQYF

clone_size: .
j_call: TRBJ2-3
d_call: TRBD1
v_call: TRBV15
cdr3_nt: TGTGCCACCAGCAGAGACAGGGGGCTCACAGATACGCAGTATTTT
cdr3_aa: CATSRDRGLTDTQYF

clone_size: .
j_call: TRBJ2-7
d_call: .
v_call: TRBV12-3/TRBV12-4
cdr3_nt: TGTGCCAGCAGTTTACATGTTTACAGGGCCCACGAGCAGTACTTC
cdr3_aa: CASSLHVYRAHEQYF

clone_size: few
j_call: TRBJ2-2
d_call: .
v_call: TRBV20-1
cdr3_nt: TGCAGTGCTAGAGATTCGGCGGAGCACACCGGGGAGCTGTTTTTT
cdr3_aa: CSARDSAEHTGELFF

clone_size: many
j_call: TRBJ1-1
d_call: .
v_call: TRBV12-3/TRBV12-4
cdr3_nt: TGTGCCAGCAGGGGCCTCGAAGCTTTCTTT
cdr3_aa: CASRGLEAFF

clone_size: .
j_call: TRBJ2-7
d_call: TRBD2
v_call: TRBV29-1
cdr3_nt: TGCAGCGTTCAAGGAGCGGGAACTTCCTACGAGCAGTACTTC
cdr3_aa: CSVQGAGTSYEQYF

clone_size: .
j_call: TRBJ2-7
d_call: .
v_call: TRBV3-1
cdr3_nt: TGTGCCAGCAGCCTTGTGAACTACGAGCAGTACTTC
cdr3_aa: CASSLVNYEQYF

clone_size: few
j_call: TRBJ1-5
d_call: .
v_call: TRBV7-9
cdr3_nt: TGTGCCAGCACCCTACAAGATCAGCCCCAGCATTTT
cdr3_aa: CASTLQDQPQHF

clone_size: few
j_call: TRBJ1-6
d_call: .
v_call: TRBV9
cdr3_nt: TGTGCCAGCAGCGTAACCAGGGGATCACCCCTCCACTTT
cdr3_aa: CASSVTRGSPLHF

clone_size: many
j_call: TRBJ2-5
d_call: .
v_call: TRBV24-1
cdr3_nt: TGTGCCACCAGTGATTACGACGGCCAAGAGACCCAGTACTTC
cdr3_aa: CATSDYDGQETQYF

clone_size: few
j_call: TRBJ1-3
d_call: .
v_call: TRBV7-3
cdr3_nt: TGTGCCAGCAGCTTAAGCCCGGGGTCAGGAGGAAACACCATATATTTT
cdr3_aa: CASSLSPGSGGNTIYF

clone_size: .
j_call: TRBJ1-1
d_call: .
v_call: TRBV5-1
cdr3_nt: TGCGCCAGCAGCCCTAGCCGACAGAGTTTTGGAGCTTTCTTT
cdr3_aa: CASSPSRQSFGAFF

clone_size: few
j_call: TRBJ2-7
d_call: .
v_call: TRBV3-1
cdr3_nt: TGTGCCAGCAGCCCCGGCAGGGTGGCCTACGAGCAGTACTTC
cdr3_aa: CASSPGRVAYEQYF

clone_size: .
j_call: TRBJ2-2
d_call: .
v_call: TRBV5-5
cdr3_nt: TGTGCCAGCAGCTTGGGGGCCCCGAACACCGGGGAGCTGTTTTTT
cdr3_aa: CASSLGAPNTGELFF

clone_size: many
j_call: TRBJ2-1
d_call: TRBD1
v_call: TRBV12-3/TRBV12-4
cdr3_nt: TGTGCCAGCAGTCCCGGGACAGGGTATGAGCAGTTCTTC
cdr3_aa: CASSPGTGYEQFF

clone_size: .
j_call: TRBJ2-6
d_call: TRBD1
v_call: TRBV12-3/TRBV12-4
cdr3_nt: TGTGCCAGCAGGCGCGGGACAGGGAATTCTGGGGCCAACGTCCTGACTTTC
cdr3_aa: CASRRGTGNSGANVLTF

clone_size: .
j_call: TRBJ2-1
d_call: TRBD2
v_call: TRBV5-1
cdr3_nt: TGCGCCACCGGGGGAAATAGCGGGGGAAAGCACAATGAGCAGTTCTTC
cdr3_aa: CATGGNSGGKHNEQFF

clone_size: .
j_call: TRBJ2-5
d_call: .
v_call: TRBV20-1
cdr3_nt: TGCAGTGCTGGCAACCGGGACCCCCCCAGGGGGACCCAGTACTTC
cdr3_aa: CSAGNRDPPRGTQYF

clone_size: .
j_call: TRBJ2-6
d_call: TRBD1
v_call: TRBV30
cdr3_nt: TGTGCCTGGACCACCCTGGACAGGGTTGGGGCCAACGTCCTGACTTTC
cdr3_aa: CAWTTLDRVGANVLTF

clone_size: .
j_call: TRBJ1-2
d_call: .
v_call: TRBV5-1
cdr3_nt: TGCGCCAGCAGCTTGAGTGGGGGAAGAAACTATGGCTACACCTTC
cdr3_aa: CASSLSGGRNYGYTF

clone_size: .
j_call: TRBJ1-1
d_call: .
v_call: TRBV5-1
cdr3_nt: TGCGCCAGCAGCTGGGGGGCAGGGTTGACTGAAGCTTTCTTT
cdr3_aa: CASSWGAGLTEAFF

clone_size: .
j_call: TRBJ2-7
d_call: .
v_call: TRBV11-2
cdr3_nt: TGTGCCAGCAGCTTAACCCGGGTGGACAACGAGCAGTACTTC
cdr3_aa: CASSLTRVDNEQYF

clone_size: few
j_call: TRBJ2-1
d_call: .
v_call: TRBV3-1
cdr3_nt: TGTGCCAGCAGGCATTCAGCGGCCCGAAACAATGAGCAGTTCTTC
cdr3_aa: CASRHSAARNNEQFF

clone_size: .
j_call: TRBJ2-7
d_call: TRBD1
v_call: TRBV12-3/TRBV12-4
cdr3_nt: TGTGCCACTAAAGCGAGACAGGGCCCCAACGAGCAGTACTTC
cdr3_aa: CATKARQGPNEQYF

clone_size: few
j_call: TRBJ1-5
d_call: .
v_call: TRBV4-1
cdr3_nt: TGCGCCAGCAGCCAAGGGGGTCTTGGGAGCAATCAGCCCCAGCATTTT
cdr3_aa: CASSQGGLGSNQPQHF

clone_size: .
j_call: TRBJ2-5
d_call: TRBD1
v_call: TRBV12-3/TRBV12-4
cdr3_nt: TGTGCCAGCAGTAGATACCGGGACAGACAAGAGACCCAGTACTTC
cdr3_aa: CASSRYRDRQETQYF

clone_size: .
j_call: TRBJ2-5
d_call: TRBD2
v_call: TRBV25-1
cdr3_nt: TGTGCCAGCAGTGGAAGGACTAGTGTGGAGACCCAGTACTTC
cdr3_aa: CASSGRTSVETQYF

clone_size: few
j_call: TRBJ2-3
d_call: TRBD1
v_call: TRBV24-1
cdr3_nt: TGTGCCACCAATTCCGCGACAGGGCCAGATACGCAGTATTTT
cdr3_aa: CATNSATGPDTQYF

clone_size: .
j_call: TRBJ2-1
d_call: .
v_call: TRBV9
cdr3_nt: TGTGCCAGCAGCGTAGGAACAGAGTTTCCCTCCTACAATGAGCAGTTCTTC
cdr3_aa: CASSVGTEFPSYNEQFF

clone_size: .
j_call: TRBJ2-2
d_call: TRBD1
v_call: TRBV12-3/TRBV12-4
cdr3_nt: TGTGCCAGCAGTCTTCAGGGGGCGGTCACCGGGGAGCTGTTTTTT
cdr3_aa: CASSLQGAVTGELFF

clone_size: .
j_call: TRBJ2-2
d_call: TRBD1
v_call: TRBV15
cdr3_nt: TGTGCCACCAGCAGAGATCTTCGGGGCAGGGGGACCGGGGAGCTGTTTTTT
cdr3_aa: CATSRDLRGRGTGELFF

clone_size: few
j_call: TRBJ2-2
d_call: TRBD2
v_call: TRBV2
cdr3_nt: TGTGCCAGCACCGGACTAGCGGGGGACACCGGGGAGCTGTTTTTT
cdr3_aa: CASTGLAGDTGELFF

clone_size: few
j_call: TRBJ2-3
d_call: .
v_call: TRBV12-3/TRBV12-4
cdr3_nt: TGTGCCAGCAGTTACGAGACTTATAGGAGAGATACGCAGTATTTT
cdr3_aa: CASSYETYRRDTQYF

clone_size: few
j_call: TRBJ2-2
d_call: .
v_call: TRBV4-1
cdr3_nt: TGCGCCAGCAGCCAAGATGGTCCGGGGGCTGTTCCAGCCGGGGAGCTGTTTTTT
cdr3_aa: CASSQDGPGAVPAGELFF

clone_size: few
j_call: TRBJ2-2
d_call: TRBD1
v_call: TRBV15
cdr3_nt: TGTGCCACCAGCCGGGGACAGGCCAGCACCGGGGAGCTGTTTTTT
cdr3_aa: CATSRGQASTGELFF

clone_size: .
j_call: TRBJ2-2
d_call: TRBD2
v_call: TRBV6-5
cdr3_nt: TGTGCCAGCAGCAGACTAGCGGGAGATATTAGCGGGGAGCTGTTTTTT
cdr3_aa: CASSRLAGDISGELFF

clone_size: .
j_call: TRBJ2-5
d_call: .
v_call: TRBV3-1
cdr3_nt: TGTGCCAGCAGCCAAGATCACTGGGAGACCCAGTACTTC
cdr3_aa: CASSQDHWETQYF

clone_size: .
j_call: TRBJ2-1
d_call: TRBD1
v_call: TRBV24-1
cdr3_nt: TGTGCCACCAGTGATCCCGCCGGACAGGCAAACAATGAGCAGTTCTTC
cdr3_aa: CATSDPAGQANNEQFF

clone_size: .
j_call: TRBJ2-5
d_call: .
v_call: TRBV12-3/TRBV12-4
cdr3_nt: TGTGCCAGCAGTTTAGGGCGGGACCGGCCGGCCCAGTACTTC
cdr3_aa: CASSLGRDRPAQYF

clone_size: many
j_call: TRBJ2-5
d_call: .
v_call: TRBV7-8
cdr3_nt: TGTGCCAGCAGTCCCCAGTCCGGGGCAGGGAGAAGTCGAGAGACCCAGTACTTC
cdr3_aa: CASSPQSGAGRSRETQYF

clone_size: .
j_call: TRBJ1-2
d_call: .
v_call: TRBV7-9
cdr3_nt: TGTGCCAGCGACTACAGGGAGAAGGTTGATGGCTACACCTTC
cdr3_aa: CASDYREKVDGYTF

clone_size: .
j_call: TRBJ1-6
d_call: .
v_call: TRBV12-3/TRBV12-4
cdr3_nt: TGTGCCAGCAGTTTCGGGCAGGGCGCGTCGCCCCTCCACTTT
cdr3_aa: CASSFGQGASPLHF

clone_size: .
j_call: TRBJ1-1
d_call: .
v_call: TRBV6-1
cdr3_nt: TGTGCCAGCAGTGAACCCAGGGGCATGAACACTGAAGCTTTCTTT
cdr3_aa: CASSEPRGMNTEAFF